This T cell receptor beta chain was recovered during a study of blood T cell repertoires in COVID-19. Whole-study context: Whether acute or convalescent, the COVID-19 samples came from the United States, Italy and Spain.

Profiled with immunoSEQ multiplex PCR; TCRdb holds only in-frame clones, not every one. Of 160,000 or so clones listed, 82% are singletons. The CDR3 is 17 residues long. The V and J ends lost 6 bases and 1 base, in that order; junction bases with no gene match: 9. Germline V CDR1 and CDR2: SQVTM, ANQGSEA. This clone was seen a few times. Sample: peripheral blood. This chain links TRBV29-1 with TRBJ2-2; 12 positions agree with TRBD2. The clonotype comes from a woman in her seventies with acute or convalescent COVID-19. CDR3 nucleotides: TGCAGCGTCCCGGGACTAGCGGGTTTCGGGAACACCGGGGAGCTGTTTTTT. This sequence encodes CSVPGLAGFGNTGELFF.